A selection of T cell receptor beta chains follows, all from one sample in a study of identical twins. TCRdb recomputed calls from the 5' RACE reads with MiXCR, one row per CDR3 protein. Here the sample spans about 1.7 million distinct CDR3 sequences, less than 40% being singletons. Sequencing was carried out using cord blood. These receptors were obtained from a newborn girl in good health. Both conserved end residues are trimmed from each CDR3. Size is omitted from some rows. Given values are once, few, many or a class for expanded clones.

>TRBV2|TRBJ1-5|few
ASSGRGGQPQH
>TRBV6-4|TRBJ2-1|.
ASTSGRADDEQF
>TRBV29-1|TRBJ2-7|once
SVDLRVAGNNEQY
>TRBV19|TRBJ1-6|few
ASSNPGRSPLH
>TRBV10-3|TRBJ2-6|few
AISENGGAGANVLT
>TRBV6-5|TRBJ2-7|.
ASSLYSQREVPYEQY
>TRBV12-3/TRBV12-4|TRBJ2-4|.
ASSLAPSGEQY
>TRBV24-1|.|.
ATSDPRRGGDNEQY
>TRBV27|TRBJ2-2|once
ASSLYGVNTGELF
>TRBV20-1|TRBJ1-1|.
SAKTGWVTEAF
>TRBV7-2|TRBJ1-4|.
ASTLGRVNEKLF
>TRBV4-1|.|.
ASSQASFTYYEQY
>TRBV5-1|TRBJ2-7|.
ASSLVVKRGQLSEQY
>TRBV24-1|TRBJ1-6|.
APNDRRANSPLH
>TRBV3-1|TRBJ2-3|.
ASSQEGPRTQY
>TRBV9|TRBJ2-7|.
ASSPGAGGSYEQY
>TRBV3-1|TRBJ1-2|many
ASSQVYSHYGYT
>TRBV7-9|TRBJ1-1|few
ASSPKDRATEAF
>TRBV6-2/TRBV6-3|TRBJ2-1|few
ASSLTGQTNEQF
>TRBV27|TRBJ2-7|few
ASSFGTAYSYEQY
>TRBV7-8|TRBJ2-1|.
ASRGAGSYNEQF
>TRBV3-1|TRBJ1-2|.
ASSHPGGGYGYT
>TRBV7-9|TRBJ1-4|few
ASSTYRGTNEKLF
>TRBV4-1|TRBJ2-1|.
ASSHLGRRGNEQF
>TRBV6-6|TRBJ1-1|.
ASSYRTVNTEAF
>TRBV28|TRBJ1-1|.
ASSLWGGGATEAF
>TRBV29-1|TRBJ2-1|.
SLSWGADTEAF
>TRBV6-1|TRBJ1-4|few
ASSESRGNEKLF
>TRBV29-1|.|.
SAGTGGYNEQY
>TRBV12-3/TRBV12-4|TRBJ2-5|.
ASRLDGELHEQY
>TRBV6-6|TRBJ2-7|many
ASSPSHYEQY
>TRBV6-2/TRBV6-3|TRBJ2-3|.
ASSYPTQGSTDTQY
>TRBV20-1|TRBJ1-1|.
SARGARVNTEAF
>TRBV12-3/TRBV12-4|TRBJ2-5|many
ASSFSRGETQY
>TRBV20-1|.|.
SASPGTVSYNEQY
>TRBV28|TRBJ1-1|.
ASRSIGQGAKDEAF
>TRBV14|TRBJ2-7|few
ASSQDYGPAGGSYEQY